The clone carrying this T cell receptor beta chain came up once. The data originate from a study of T cell changes during pregnancy in multiple sclerosis. V shed 1 base and J 0 bases; nucleotides not matched to a gene: 2. Per germline, CDR1 SGHVS and CDR2 FQNEAQ. The CDR3 extends over 15 amino acids. The assay was immunoSEQ multiplex PCR, and TCRdb's table has in-frame clones only and misses some. The table shows 40,000 to 50,000 clones, with just over 90% occurring only once. This chain links TRBV7-8 with TRBJ1-2; the match to TRBD1 covers 7 bases. The sample consisted of CD8+ T cells from peripheral blood mononuclear cells, taken after pregnancy. The source of this sequence is a female donor with multiple sclerosis, enrolled in a pregnancy study. CDR3 region: CASSLVGTANYGYTF. Here the CDR3 DNA reads TGTGCCAGCAGCTTAGTAGGGACAGCTAACTATGGCTACACCTTC.